Here is one TCR beta chain with its context. Germline V gene sequence: CDR1 MNHEY, CDR2 SMNVEV (reference sequence). The CDR3 totals 10 residues. V dropped 8 bases and J dropped 8 bases, with 6 bases sitting between them. Symptom resolution, clearance, or two negative PCRs marked the recovered donors of Cohort 3. The sample comes from a study of blood T cell repertoires in COVID-19. Study details: Sample material is recorded as cDNA or gDNA derived from T cells, B-cell-depleted T cells, or PBMCs.

Methods used by the authors: Nucleated cell number was recorded as an estimate derived from reference gene primer amplification. Method: immunoSEQ multiplex PCR; TCRdb's copy keeps in-frame clones and lacks some. V, J and clone size reflect that table, while D and trimming were determined from the DNA. The data show about 320,000 clones, 65% to 90% seen once. The receptor's source is a woman younger than 35 who had recovered from COVID-19. Specimen: PBMCs or T cells enriched from blood (not recorded which). The chain couples TRBV27 to TRBJ1-4; D ambiguous. Here the CDR3 reads CASGREKLFF. For the CDR3, the DNA is TGTGCCAGCGGCAGGGAAAAACTGTTTTTT.